These 32 T cell receptor beta chains originate from one sample sequenced in a study of human T cells and chemical hapten exposure. As for time point: patch test 1, 2 weeks after DPC sensitization. The sample's treatment: therapeutic diphenylcyclopropenone sensitization with weekly scalp DPC. Via MiXCR, TCRdb re-called the RACE reads, giving one row per CDR3 protein. The table shows some 79,000 distinct CDR3 sequences, with about 7.5% occurring only once. The sample in question was whole blood, obtained in connection with sensitization to the hapten diphenylcyclopropenone (DPC). The receptors derive from a woman aged 25 to 39 with alopecia areata. Some clones in this sample may be carry-over from other donors' samples.

This clonotype was recorded at least ten times. This rearrangement joins TRBV2 to TRBJ2-3; 9 bases match TRBD2. The CDR3 has 19 residues. The germline V gene has CDR1 SNHLY and CDR2 FYNNEI. V trimming: 6 bases; J trimming: 2 bases; junction bases outside the gene matches: 18. The CDR3 DNA reads as TGTGCCAGCAGCGGATCCCCTTCGGTGCGGGGGGGGAACACAGATACGCAGTATTTT. It encodes CASSGSPSVRGGNTDTQYF.

This chain uses TRBV12-3 or TRBV12-4 with TRBJ1-4; D unclear. The V and J ends lost 1 base and 1 base respectively, with 4 bases between them. The CDR3 has 14 amino acids. DNA of the CDR3: TGTGCCAGCAGTTTAGGCCTAACTAATGAAAAACTGTTTTTT. It encodes CASSLGLTNEKLFF.

V gene TRBV29-1 combines with J gene TRBJ1-1; 7 positions match TRBD1. Trimming at V came to 6 bases and at J to 3 bases, leaving 4 bases not matched to a gene. Per the germline V gene, CDR1 is SQVTM and CDR2 is ANQGSEA. CDR3 size: 12 residues. The CDR3 is CSVRDSYTEAFF. CDR3 sequence (DNA): TGCAGCGTGAGGGACAGTTACACTGAAGCTTTCTTT.

This clonotype was seen a few times. This rearrangement joins TRBV20-1 to TRBJ2-5; D not certain. CDR3 length: 15 residues. Trimming pared 2 bases from V and 0 bases from J, leaving 13 bases between. CDR1 is DFQATT and CDR2 is SNEGSKA in the germline V gene (reference sequence). This chain's CDR3 is CSARPLTVYQETQYF. As DNA, the CDR3 is TGCAGTGCTAGACCCCTCACGGTGTACCAAGAGACCCAGTACTTC.

Points on this clonotype: A much bigger clone sits one base away, suggesting this may be a read error. This chain joins TRBV21-1 and TRBJ1-1. TRBV21-1 is deemed a pseudogene. The CDR3 has 12 residues. In DNA form, the CDR3 reads TGTGCCAGCAGCCTACGTGCTGGTGAAGCTTTCTTT. It codes for CASSLRAGEAFF.

This clonotype was detected ten times or more. V gene TRBV12-3 or TRBV12-4 combines with J gene TRBJ1-5; 7 bases are a match to TRBD1. Losses at the gene ends were 4 bases for V and 6 bases for J; bases not matched to a gene: 15. The CDR3 runs 17 residues. The chain's CDR3 is CASSSPRDREWGQPQHF. The CDR3 DNA follows: TGTGCCAGCAGTTCCCCAAGAGACAGGGAATGGGGTCAGCCCCAGCATTTT.

This clonotype was detected many times. The V call is TRBV5-1, the J call TRBJ2-5; D might be TRBD1 (5 bases). CDR1 and CDR2 (germline): SGHRS, YFSETQ. V gave up 0 bases and J gave up 0 bases, with 6 bases separating them. This CDR3 contains 14 residues. The CDR3 region has the DNA TGCGCCAGCAGCTTGGAGGGGTACCAAGAGACCCAGTACTTC. This sequence encodes CASSLEGYQETQYF.

This clonotype was recorded at least ten times. The chain recombines TRBV3-1 with TRBJ1-2, with D maybe TRBD1 (5 bases). Germline V gives CDR1 LGHDT, CDR2 YNNKEL (reference sequence). Deletions cut 1 base from V and 3 bases from J, with 12 bases between. The CDR3 sequence is 15 residues long. In DNA, the CDR3 is TGTGCCAGCAGCCAAGTCGGGGGAGCGGACTATGGCTACACCTTC. Translating gives CASSQVGGADYGYTF.

This clonotype appeared many times. CDR3 sequence reads: CASSLGGNSYNEQFF. The CDR3 bases are TGCGCCAGCAGCTTGGGAGGGAACTCCTACAATGAGCAGTTCTTC. The chain links TRBV5-1 to TRBJ2-1; maybe TRBD2 (5 bases). This CDR3 contains 15 residues. Looked up from germline, CDR1 is SGHRS and CDR2 is YFSETQ. V was pared by 0 bases and J by 0 bases, with 7 bases between. Variable domain in full (rest from reference TRBV5-1 and TRBJ2-1): KAGVTQTPRYLIKTRGQQVTLSCSPISGHRSVSWYQQTPGQGLQFLFEYFSETQRNKGNFPGRFSGRQFSNSRSEMNVSTLELGDSALYLCASSLGGNSYNEQFFGPGTRLTVL.

This clonotype was counted only a few times. This rearrangement joins TRBV27 to TRBJ2-3; D not certain. Trimming took off 7 bases at V and 3 bases at J, with 23 bases between the two ends. CDR1 and CDR2 (germline): MNHEY, SMNVEV (reference sequence). This CDR3 has 17 amino acids. This CDR3 reads CASKRRPLGKATDTQYF. The CDR3 DNA sequence: TGTGCCAGCAAACGAAGACCTTTAGGAAAGGCGACAGATACGCAGTATTTT.

This clonotype was detected only a few times. The chain employs TRBV2 and TRBJ1-2; possible D gene TRBD1, 6 bases. CDR3 length: 15 residues. With 3 bases removed from V and 2 bases from J, the gap between germline ends came to 13 bases. Germline V gene lookup returns CDR1 SNHLY and CDR2 FYNNEI. The CDR3 here is CASSDPYRENYGYTF. CDR3 nucleotides: TGTGCCAGCAGTGACCCGTACAGGGAGAACTATGGCTACACCTTC.

This clonotype has at least ten counts. CDR3 amino acids: CSVVKGGARNTEAFF. DNA of the CDR3: TGCAGCGTTGTTAAAGGGGGCGCGAGGAACACTGAAGCTTTCTTT. The gene calls are TRBV29-1 and TRBJ1-1; 7 bases are shared with TRBD1. Trimming removed 4 bases from V and 1 base from J; junction bases left unmatched: 9. There are 15 residues in the CDR3. CDR1 and CDR2 from the germline V gene are SQVTM and ANQGSEA.

This clonotype showed up many times. The chain has TRBV6-5 and TRBJ1-2; D remains ambiguous. The V end was cut by 4 bases, the J end by 5 bases, with 8 bases between. The germline CDR1 and CDR2 sequences are MNHEY and SVGAGI. This CDR3 has 12 residues. CDR3 sequence reads: CASSSSIYGYTF. CDR3 sequence (DNA): TGTGCCAGCAGTTCGAGCATTTATGGCTACACCTTC.

The J gene is TRBJ1-6, the V gene TRBV2, with a possible D match to TRBD1 (5 bases). CDR1 and CDR2 (germline): SNHLY, FYNNEI. CDR3 length equals 14 residues. Trimming removed 4 bases at V and 4 bases at J, with 8 bases between. The CDR3 region is CASSVGTYNSPLHF. The CDR3 nucleotides read TGTGCCAGCAGTGTGGGGACGTATAATTCACCCCTCCACTTT.

This clonotype appeared many times. This chain connects TRBV5-7 to TRBJ1-6; D is undetermined. TRBV5-7 is assigned to the ORF class and has an uncertain function. The V gene lost 3 bases and the J gene lost 0 bases, with 19 bases spanning the gap. This CDR3 region has 19 residues. The CDR3 sequence: CASSSAGSPITSYNSPLHF. In DNA, the CDR3 is TGTGCCAGCAGCTCCGCCGGGTCACCCATCACCTCCTATAATTCACCCCTCCACTTT.

This clonotype was observed many times. The rearrangement links TRBV3-1 to TRBJ1-4, with D unresolved. The CDR3 consists of 15 residues. Germline CDR1 LGHDT, CDR2 YNNKEL (reference sequence). Trimming pared 3 bases from V and 3 bases from J, leaving 11 bases between. CDR3: CASSHDGNPNEKLFF. In nucleotides, the CDR3 is TGTGCCAGCAGCCACGACGGGAACCCTAATGAAAAACTGTTTTTT.

The sample holds many counts of this clonotype. CDR3 in amino acids: CASSFSLAGADTQYF. In DNA, the CDR3 is TGCGCCAGCAGCTTTTCGTTAGCGGGGGCAGATACGCAGTATTTT. V and J are TRBV5-1 and TRBJ2-3, with TRBD2 identical over 9 bases. The V segment lost 2 bases and the J segment 4 bases; nucleotides outside the gene matches: 5. This CDR3 is 15 amino acids long. Germline-derived CDR1 and CDR2 are SGHRS and YFSETQ. The entire variable domain, with the rest obtained from reference TRBV5-1 and TRBJ2-3, is as follows: KAGVTQTPRYLIKTRGQQVTLSCSPISGHRSVSWYQQTPGQGLQFLFEYFSETQRNKGNFPGRFSGRQFSNSRSEMNVSTLELGDSALYLCASSFSLAGADTQYFGPGTRLTVL.

The J gene is TRBJ1-5, the V gene TRBV12-3 or TRBV12-4, with 8 bases lining up with TRBD1. The CDR3 is made up of 16 amino acids. V trimming: 1 base; J trimming: 7 bases; junction bases outside the gene matches: 9. CDR3 protein: CASSLGTGYLYQPQHF. The DNA for the CDR3 is TGTGCCAGCAGTTTAGGGACAGGGTATCTCTACCAGCCCCAGCATTTT.

This clonotype has only a few counts. The chain couples TRBV12-3 or TRBV12-4 to TRBJ1-3, with D hard to call. V was pared by 10 bases and J by 2 bases, with 12 bases between. The CDR3 covers 13 residues. The CDR3 DNA is TGTGCCATCAACTATCGGACTGGAAACACCATATATTTT. Translation gives CAINYRTGNTIYF.

In regard to this clonotype: One end of the junction fails to match germline, which may point to a read error. V is TRBV5-6 and J is TRBJ2-6; D is perhaps TRBD2 (6 bases). Germline V gene data show CDR1 as SGHDT and CDR2 as YYEEEE. The CDR3 runs to 17 residues. For the CDR3, the DNA is TGTGCCGGCAGCTTGTTTCAGGGACTGTCTGGGGCCAACGTCCTGACTTTC. This sequence encodes CAGSLFQGLSGANVLTF.

Written as DNA, the CDR3 is TGTGCCAGTAGTATGCGTCCGGGACAGGACTTGTACGAGCAGTACTTC. It yields the protein CASSMRPGQDLYEQYF. The chain uses TRBV19 and TRBJ2-7; 8 bases match TRBD1. This CDR3 comprises 16 residues. Germline-derived CDR1 and CDR2 are LNHDA and SQIVND (reference sequence). V shed 3 bases, J shed 4 bases, and the junction held 11 bases outside the gene matches.

This clonotype was found many times. CDR3 DNA: TGTGCCATCAGTGGCCGAGGCACTGAAGCTTTCTTT. Translation: CAISGRGTEAFF. The chain is built from TRBV10-3 and TRBJ1-1; no firm D call. V was pared by 4 bases and J by 4 bases, with 7 bases between. Germline V gene data show CDR1 as ENHRY and CDR2 as SYGVKD. The CDR3 is made up of 12 amino acids.

This clonotype occurred many times. This sequence joins TRBV12-3 or TRBV12-4 and TRBJ1-1, with a weak D call TRBD1 (5 bases). CDR3 length equals 13 residues. Trimming stripped 6 bases from V and 4 bases from J, with 12 bases between. The CDR3: CASSLGRGTEAFF. In DNA form, the CDR3 reads TGTGCCAGCAGCCTGGGGCGAGGCACTGAAGCTTTCTTT.

The chain recombines TRBV7-2 with TRBJ2-1, with 9 positions matching TRBD2. Germline V gives CDR1 SGHTA, CDR2 FQGNSA. The CDR3 runs to 15 residues. Germline trimming cut 7 bases from V and 2 bases from J; bases unmatched to any gene: 6. The chain's CDR3 is CASTTAGGTYNEQFF. CDR3 nucleotides: TGTGCCAGCACCACAGCGGGGGGCACCTACAATGAGCAGTTCTTC. The entire variable domain, with the rest obtained from reference TRBV7-2 and TRBJ2-1, is as follows: GAGVSQSPSNKVTEKGKDVELRCDPISGHTALYWYRQSLGQGLEFLIYFQGNSAPDKSGLPSDRFSAERTGGSVSTLTIQRTQQEDSAVYLCASTTAGGTYNEQFFGPGTRLTVL.

This chain connects TRBV20-1 to TRBJ1-1, with D possibly matching TRBD1 (6 bases). This CDR3 is 16 amino acids long. Between the trimmed V and J ends, which lost 1 base and 3 bases, there was a span of 18 bases. Germline V gives CDR1 DFQATT, CDR2 SNEGSKA (reference sequence). The CDR3 nucleotides read TGCAGTGCTAGAGTACAGGGAGGGACACTAGACACTGAAGCTTTCTTT. It translates to CSARVQGGTLDTEAFF.

The sample holds a few counts of this clonotype. This chain joins TRBV12-3 or TRBV12-4 and TRBJ2-5; no reliable D call. Trimming pared 6 bases from V and 5 bases from J, leaving 13 bases between. This CDR3 contains 13 residues. CDR3 DNA: TGTGCCAGCAGGAGGAACGAAGGGGAGACCCAGTACTTC. Its translation is CASRRNEGETQYF.

This clonotype has at least ten counts. The rearrangement joins TRBV5-4 to TRBJ2-5; D is possibly TRBD1 (5 bases). The CDR3 is 13 residues long. CDR1 SGHNT and CDR2 YYREEE come from the germline V gene (reference sequence). The ends were cut back, 1 base at V and 5 bases at J, with 9 bases in the middle. The CDR3, as DNA: TGTGCCAGCAGCTTGAAAGGGGTTGAGACCCAGTACTTC. It is translated as CASSLKGVETQYF.

This clonotype has a count of ten or more. V is TRBV6-1 and J is TRBJ2-1, with D maybe TRBD2 (6 bases). Germline V gene data show CDR1 as MNHNS and CDR2 as SASEGT. The CDR3 is 13 amino acids. The CDR3 region is CASKTRGSNEQFF. The DNA of the CDR3 is TGTGCGTCCAAGACCCGGGGGTCAAATGAGCAGTTCTTC.

The chain joins TRBV25-1 to TRBJ2-5; TRBD1 matches 9 bases. Germline-derived CDR1 and CDR2 are MGHDK and SYGVNS. This CDR3 is built from 17 residues. The J segment lost 3 bases and the V segment lost 3 bases, leaving 11 bases of the junction unmatched. The CDR3 spells CASSERYGTGFEETQYF. In DNA, the CDR3 is TGTGCCAGCAGTGAGCGGTATGGGACAGGGTTTGAAGAGACCCAGTACTTC.

CDR3 in DNA: TGCGCCAGCAGCTTGACTTCGACCGGTTTTAATTCACCCCTCCACTTT. Encoded protein: CASSLTSTGFNSPLHF. The rearrangement uses TRBV5-1 and TRBJ1-6, with D hard to call. Germline CDR1 is SGHRS and CDR2 is YFSETQ. The CDR3 totals 16 residues. Trimming cost V 1 base and J 6 bases, with 14 bases left between them.

This rearrangement joins TRBV19 to TRBJ1-3; 7 bases align to TRBD1. The CDR3 covers 15 residues. In germline, CDR1 is LNHDA, CDR2 SQIVND (reference sequence). Trimming removed 4 bases from V and 1 base from J; junction bases left unmatched: 4. The chain's CDR3 is CASSKGQRSGNTIYF. The CDR3 DNA follows: TGTGCCAGTAGTAAGGGACAGCGGTCTGGAAACACCATATATTTT.

The rearrangement joins TRBV7-2 to TRBJ2-2; either TRBD1 or TRBD2 may fit D (5 bases each). The CDR3 loop spans 21 amino acids. V gave up 5 bases and J gave up 0 bases, with 28 bases separating them. The germline V gene encodes CDR1 SGHTA and CDR2 FQGNSA. This chain's CDR3 is CASSPIWGPRTPEANTGELFF. Written as DNA, the CDR3 is TGTGCCAGCAGCCCCATCTGGGGCCCAAGGACGCCGGAGGCGAACACCGGGGAGCTGTTTTTT.